The sequence of this T cell receptor (beta chain) was determined in a study of blood T cell repertoires in COVID-19 (dated by TCRdb to 2020 to 2022). For context, the study as a whole: Samples from collaborators originated in the United States, Italy and Spain and spanned both the acute and convalescent phases of COVID-19. The prospective study material was composed of cDNA or gDNA derived from T cells, B-cell-depleted T cells, or PBMCs. The dataset comprised deeply sampled blood TCRbeta repertoires from subjects exposed to, actively infected with, or recovered from COVID-19. The repertoires were released in a freely available public database intended as a resource for research on the immune response to SARS-CoV-2. Samples were obtained from the ongoing ImmuneRACE study (first 160 participants) and from roughly 1,300 subjects provided by 6 global collaborators. Sample metadata almost always included a de-identified subject ID, COVID-19 status, age in years and sex. Where available, HLA class I and class II types were obtained from metadata supplied by the sample provider rather than from assay-based typing. General study outcomes and caveats: Clinical and demographic metadata were provided uncurated, with the amount varying by source and participant.

TCRbeta CDR3 regions were amplified from genomic DNA using the immunoSEQ Assay, a bias-controlled multiplex PCR. In the original analysis: The number of nucleated cells in each sample was estimated by amplification of reference gene primers within the assay. To quantify the absolute abundance of each unique TCRbeta CDR3 rearrangement, sequence reads were collapsed and filtered. For each sample, productive Simpson clonality was calculated as the square root of Simpson's diversity index over productive rearrangements. Here the immuneACCESS table is served through TCRdb, limited to in-frame sequences with V and J called. Missing clones are a known gap in these copies; in checked studies unresolved V genes cover under half, and the rest lacks a known reason. The DNA gave D and trimming, while V, J and clone size come from that table. A total of about 240,000 clones appear in this sample, about four fifths of them only once. The ten most abundant clones make up 4% to 4.5% of the sample.

Points on this clone: Its recognized antigen is unknown. No qualities accompany the bases; no much larger clone lies one base away.

Collaborating institutions collected whole blood in K2EDTA tubes following their own protocols. For TCRbeta analysis, collaborator samples were shipped as frozen whole blood, as isolated PBMCs, or as DNA extracted from either sample type. V and J are truncated by 1 base and 1 base respectively, leaving an intervening sequence of 7 bases. CDR1 and CDR2 are drawn from the germline V gene: MGHDK, SYGVNS. The CDR3 measures 15 amino acids from cysteine to phenylalanine. Only the CDR3 region is kept as DNA, spanning 45 bases read in frame from base 1. In this chain, TRBV25-1 is recombined with TRBJ2-2; no D gene is confidently identified. This TCR was recovered from a man aged 50 to 59 with acute or convalescent COVID-19. The sequenced material came from peripheral blood. At the DNA level, the sequence is TGTGCCAGCAGTGAATCCCAGAAGAACACCGGGGAGCTGTTTTTT. Its amino acids are CASSESQKNTGELFF.